This T cell receptor (beta chain) originates from a study of beta chain features in type 1 diabetes. Germline V gives CDR1 SGHRS, CDR2 YFSETQ. The CDR3 runs 15 residues. Deletions cut 0 bases from V and 0 bases from J, with 10 bases between. As every portion of the isolated RNA was reverse transcribed, the sequencing read expressed TCRB transcripts. Sequenced by immunoSEQ multiplex PCR; TCRdb stores in-frame clones only, minus some. Of some 150,000 clones in the sample, roughly 50% were seen once. CD45RO/CCR7/CD25/CD127/CD95/CD27 sorting isolated CD4+ naive, central memory, regulatory and stem cell-like memory cells.

Sequencing was performed on Tregs from blood. This receptor was obtained from a man between 18 and 29 years old in good health. V is TRBV5-1 and J is TRBJ2-7; perhaps TRBD2 as D (5 bases). The CDR3 region has the DNA TGCGCCAGCAGCTTGGGAGGGAGAATCTCCTACGAGCAGTACTTC. Translated, it gives CASSLGGRISYEQYF.